These 9 T cell receptor beta chains were sequenced from one sample in a study of beta chain features in type 1 diabetes. What was sequenced were expressed TCRB transcripts, since all of the isolated RNA had been reverse transcribed. Repertoires were generated with immunoSEQ multiplex PCR, while TCRdb's copy carries only in-frame clones and drops some. The table records almost 350,000 clones, roughly 8% of them present only once. The material sequenced was central memory CD4+ T cells from blood. The receptor source for this set is a woman aged 18-35 years in good health.

The V gene is TRBV29-1, the J gene TRBJ1-2; D possibly corresponds to TRBD1 (6 bases). In germline, CDR1 is SQVTM, CDR2 ANQGSEA. The germline V and J ends were trimmed by 7 bases and 2 bases, with 14 bases remaining between them. The CDR3 runs 13 residues. This chain's CDR3 is CSASRDTNYGYTF. CDR3 DNA: TGCAGCGCATCCCGGGACACAAACTATGGCTACACCTTC.

The chain uses TRBV7-8 and TRBJ2-3; 10 bases are a match to TRBD2. Germline CDR1 reads SGHVS; CDR2 reads FQNEAQ. V dropped 1 base and J dropped 6; count of bases not matched to a gene: 10. There are 17 residues in the CDR3. CDR3: CASSLGVWGSGRDTQYF. The CDR3 coding sequence is TGTGCCAGCAGCTTAGGTGTTTGGGGTAGCGGGAGGGATACGCAGTATTTT.

With regard to this clone: In the same sample, other DNA sequences code for this CDR3. The genes are TRBV9 and TRBJ2-5; 10 nucleotides align to TRBD2. The CDR3 is 15 residues long. In germline, CDR1 is SGDLS, CDR2 YYNGEE. With 0 bases clipped from V and 5 bases from J, the junction kept 4 bases outside the gene matches. The CDR3 spells CASSVGASGSETQYF. CDR3 nucleotide sequence: TGTGCCAGCAGCGTAGGGGCTAGCGGGAGTGAGACCCAGTACTTC.

CDR3 region: CASSGADRGYTF. CDR3 nucleotide sequence: TGTGCCAGCAGTGGAGCGGACAGGGGCTACACCTTC. The rearrangement uses TRBV28 and TRBJ1-2, with TRBD1 matching over 7 bases. The CDR3 runs to 12 residues. The trim removed 5 bases at V and 8 bases at J, leaving 5 bases unmatched. CDR1 MDHEN and CDR2 SYDVKM come from the germline V gene.

The chain recombines TRBV4-2 with TRBJ2-7, with TRBD1 matching 9 bases. Per the germline V gene, CDR1 is LGHNA and CDR2 is YNFKEQ. The V and J ends lost 1 base and 5 bases, in that order; junction bases with no gene match: 3. This CDR3 spans 14 amino acids. In nucleotides, the CDR3 is TGTGCCAGCAGCCAAGTAACAGGGGGCCACGAGCAGTACTTC. Residues: CASSQVTGGHEQYF.

In its sample, this clone was seen a few times. The V call is TRBV7-2, the J call TRBJ2-3, with 8 bases fitting TRBD2. V trimming: 1 base; J trimming: 8 bases; junction bases outside the gene matches: 8. From germline, CDR1 is SGHTA and CDR2 FQGNSA. The CDR3 has 15 residues. In DNA, the CDR3 is TGTGCCAGCAGCTTAGAGGCTAGCGGGCATCGTACGCAGTATTTT. Translating it yields CASSLEASGHRTQYF.

The chain has TRBV7-2 and TRBJ2-3; no clear D. CDR1 and CDR2 (germline): SGHTA, FQGNSA. The length of the CDR3 is 15 residues. V dropped 5 bases and J dropped 0 bases, with 12 bases sitting between them. CDR3: CASSNQLVSTDTQYF. CDR3 coding DNA: TGTGCCAGCAGCAACCAACTTGTAAGCACAGATACGCAGTATTTT. The full variable domain, in which reference TRBV7-2 and TRBJ2-3 provide the parts outside the CDR3, is GAGVSQSPSNKVTEKGKDVELRCDPISGHTALYWYRQSLGQGLEFLIYFQGNSAPDKSGLPSDRFSAERTGGSVSTLTIQRTQQEDSAVYLCASSNQLVSTDTQYFGPGTRLTVL.

A few counts support this clone. The chain is built from TRBV7-3 and TRBJ2-7; D is ambiguous. Germline V CDR1 and CDR2: SGHTA, FQGTGA. V lost 3 bases and J 2 bases, leaving 8 bases between the germline ends. CDR3 length equals 13 residues. The CDR3 nucleotides read TGTGCCAGCAGCTTGGGCAAGCCCTACGAGCAGTACTTC. Encoded protein: CASSLGKPYEQYF.

V usage is TRBV7-2 and J usage is TRBJ2-3; TRBD1 might be the D (6 bases). Trimming stripped 5 bases from V and 6 bases from J, with 12 bases between. There are 13 residues in the CDR3. CDR1 and CDR2 (germline): SGHTA, FQGNSA. The CDR3, as DNA: TGTGCCAGCAGCGGCACAGGGTCTGATACGCAGTATTTT. It yields the protein CASSGTGSDTQYF.